One sample yielded the 22 T cell receptor beta chains listed below, sequenced in a study of blood T cell repertoires in COVID-19. Sequencing used immunoSEQ multiplex PCR; TCRdb keeps in-frame clones, though not all of them. Here the sample spans under 30,000 clones, around 87% being singletons. The sample comprised peripheral blood. Every receptor here comes from an elderly man with acute or convalescent COVID-19.

The DNA of the CDR3 is TGTGCCAGCAGCTTAGCCCCTGGTCCAGGGTATGGCTACACCTTC. Translated: CASSLAPGPGYGYTF. This rearrangement joins TRBV7-9 to TRBJ1-2; possibly TRBD1 for D (5 bases). Per the germline V gene, CDR1 is SEHNR and CDR2 is FQNEAQ (reference sequence). This CDR3 is 15 amino acids long. V lost 0 bases to trimming and J lost 5 bases, with 13 bases between them.

The chain has TRBV7-2 and TRBJ1-6; 9 bases fit TRBD1. Germline-derived CDR1 and CDR2 are SGHTA and FQGNSA. The V gene end was trimmed by 5 bases and the J gene end by 9 bases; junction bases not matched to a gene: 5. The CDR3 runs 14 residues. The CDR3 loop is CASSATGGGSPLHF. CDR3 sequence (DNA): TGTGCCAGCAGCGCTACAGGGGGCGGTTCACCCCTCCACTTT.

The chain employs TRBV4-1 and TRBJ2-7; 9 nucleotides agree with TRBD2. This CDR3 comprises 16 residues. Germline values: CDR1 MGHRA, CDR2 YSYEKL. After removal of 3 bases from V and 3 bases from J, the junction contained 9 bases not matched to a gene. The CDR3 spells CASSQNVPAGGYEQYF. DNA of the CDR3: TGCGCCAGCAGCCAGAACGTCCCAGCGGGGGGCTACGAGCAGTACTTC.

V and J are TRBV7-9 and TRBJ1-6; D not resolved. The CDR3 runs 19 residues. Per the germline V gene, CDR1 is SEHNR and CDR2 is FQNEAQ (reference sequence). The V end lost 6 bases, the J end lost 0 bases, and 21 bases lay between the germline ends. The CDR3 DNA sequence: TGTGCCAGCAGACCATTTAACCCGGGATTGAGCTCCTATAATTCACCCCTCCACTTT. It codes for CASRPFNPGLSSYNSPLHF. The variable domain in full, completed from reference TRBV7-9 and TRBJ1-6, reads DTGVSQNPRHKITKRGQNVTFRCDPISEHNRLYWYRQTLGQGPEFLTYFQNEAQLEKSRLLSDRFSAERPKGSFSTLEIQRTEQGDSAMYLCASRPFNPGLSSYNSPLHFGNGTRLTVT.

V gene TRBV12-3 or TRBV12-4 combines with J gene TRBJ2-3; possible D gene TRBD1, 6 bases. This CDR3 comprises 11 residues. The V gene lost 5 bases and the J gene lost 14 bases, with 14 bases spanning the gap. As DNA, the CDR3 is TGTGCCAGCAGTCACAGGGAAAGTGCGTATTTT. This sequence encodes CASSHRESAYF.

This chain uses TRBV18 with TRBJ2-1; the match to TRBD2 covers 9 bases. From germline, CDR1 is KGHSH and CDR2 LQKENI. V lost 3 bases, J lost 4 bases, and 4 bases stayed unmatched. CDR3 size: 15 residues. CDR3 sequence reads: CASSPPGLAYNEQFF. In DNA form, the CDR3 reads TGTGCCAGCTCACCGCCGGGACTAGCTTACAATGAGCAGTTCTTC.

The V gene is TRBV24-1, the J gene TRBJ2-3, with unresolved D. The CDR3 has 15 residues. The ends were cut back, 9 bases at V and 0 bases at J, with 15 bases in the middle. Germline CDR1 KGHDR, CDR2 SFDVKD. The CDR3 nucleotides are TGTGCCACCGGTGTTATTTCGTCTAGCACAGATACGCAGTATTTT. Protein: CATGVISSSTDTQYF.

The gene calls are TRBV2 and TRBJ2-7; 9 positions agree with TRBD1. Trimming took 1 base from V and 5 from J; bases not matched to a gene: 6. CDR1 is SNHLY, CDR2 FYNNEI, per germline. This CDR3 is 15 amino acids long. The CDR3 reads CASSEEGTGTNEQYF. Here the CDR3 DNA reads TGTGCCAGCAGTGAAGAGGGGACAGGGACGAACGAGCAGTACTTC. The whole variable domain, remainder taken from reference TRBV2 and TRBJ2-7, is EPEVTQTPSHQVTQMGQEVILRCVPISNHLYFYWYRQILGQKVEFLVSFYNNEISEKSEIFDDQFSVERPDGSNFTLKIRSTKLEDSAMYFCASSEEGTGTNEQYFGPGTRLTVT.

This clone was seen a handful of times. V is TRBV5-1 and J is TRBJ2-7, with a tentative D call TRBD2 (6 bases). CDR1 and CDR2 from the germline V gene are SGHRS and YFSETQ. V was trimmed by 9 bases and J by 4 bases, leaving 20 bases between them. The CDR3 runs to 14 residues. The CDR3: CAILLSEGIYEQYF. The CDR3 DNA reads TGCGCCATCCTCCTGTCGGAGGGGATATACGAGCAGTACTTC.

This sequence joins TRBV24-1 and TRBJ1-6; D perhaps matches TRBD1 (6 bases). Per germline, CDR1 KGHDR and CDR2 SFDVKD. This CDR3 region has 16 residues. Trimming removed 7 bases from V and 0 bases from J, with 12 bases in between. CDR3 region: CATRGASCSYNSPLHF. The CDR3 DNA reads TGTGCCACCAGGGGGGCATCTTGCTCCTATAATTCACCCCTCCACTTT.

The rearrangement joins TRBV23-1 to TRBJ1-3; a weak D match, TRBD1 (6 bases). TRBV23-1 is placed among ORFs of uncertain function. The CDR3 sequence is 19 residues long. Trimming took off 1 base at V and 0 bases at J, with 19 bases between the two ends. The CDR3 is CASSQFVGGDNYSGNTIYF. CDR3 sequence (DNA): TGCGCCAGCAGTCAATTTGTGGGGGGGGACAATTACTCTGGAAACACCATATATTTT.

The V call is TRBV7-8, the J call TRBJ1-1; no firm D call. Germline CDR1 reads SGHVS; CDR2 reads FQNEAQ. CDR3 length: 14 residues. V gave up 4 bases and J gave up 0 bases, with 9 bases separating them. This CDR3 reads CASSYSTVNTEAFF. CDR3 DNA sequence: TGTGCCAGCAGCTACTCCACAGTGAACACTGAAGCTTTCTTT.

The rearrangement links TRBV7-6 to TRBJ1-3, with 8 bases matching TRBD1. The CDR3 has 17 residues. With V trimmed by 2 bases and J by 2 bases, 8 bases remained unmatched. The germline CDR1 and CDR2 sequences are SGHVS and FNYEAQ. CDR3 loop: CASSLTTGGKAGNTIYF. In DNA form, the CDR3 reads TGTGCCAGCAGCTTAACAACAGGGGGAAAGGCTGGAAACACCATATATTTT.

V usage is TRBV27 and J usage is TRBJ2-1; 10 bases line up with TRBD2. The CDR3 covers 16 residues. The germline V gene encodes CDR1 MNHEY and CDR2 SMNVEV (reference sequence). V lost 4 bases to trimming and J lost 5 bases; unmatched junction nucleotides: 8. CDR3 DNA: TGTGCCAGCAGTTCACCCCCGGGACTAGCGAACAATGAGCAGTTCTTC. Protein: CASSSPPGLANNEQFF.

This clone has a handful of counts. V gene TRBV6-2 or TRBV6-3 combines with J gene TRBJ1-1; D gene ambiguous. CDR3 length: 14 amino acids. Germline CDR1 and CDR2: MNHEY and SVGEGT. V dropped 2 bases and J dropped 6 bases, with 13 bases sitting between them. The DNA for the CDR3 is TGTGCCAGCAGTTACGGGCAGGCAGTCCCTGAAGCTTTCTTT. Translation: CASSYGQAVPEAFF.

This chain uses TRBV19 with TRBJ2-5; no clear D. The V gene lost 6 bases and the J gene lost 1 base, with 9 bases spanning the gap. The CDR3 runs to 13 residues. Germline values: CDR1 LNHDA, CDR2 SQIVND (reference sequence). The CDR3 coding sequence is TGTGCCAGTAGGAGGATTAGCCAAGAGACCCAGTACTTC. It is translated as CASRRISQETQYF.

This chain connects TRBV7-3 to TRBJ2-5; 8 nucleotides match TRBD2. The length of the CDR3 is 14 residues. With V trimmed by 5 bases and J by 5 bases, 7 bases remained unmatched. Looked up from germline, CDR1 is SGHTA and CDR2 is FQGTGA. The CDR3 nucleotides are TGTGCCAGCAGCCTAGGACTAGCTCTTGAGACCCAGTACTTC. It codes for CASSLGLALETQYF.

This clone occurred a few times. The chain has TRBV2 and TRBJ2-1; possibly TRBD1 for D (5 bases). The ends were cut back, 6 bases at V and 9 bases at J, with 9 bases in the middle. This CDR3 contains 11 residues. CDR1 and CDR2 from the germline V gene are SNHLY and FYNNEI. This chain's CDR3 is CASRRGGEQFF. DNA for the CDR3: TGTGCCAGCAGAAGGGGTGGTGAGCAGTTCTTC.

V usage is TRBV6-5 and J usage is TRBJ1-4; 10 bases map to TRBD1. The CDR3 consists of 14 residues. Trimming removed 4 bases from V and 8 bases from J; junction bases left unmatched: 4. CDR1 is MNHEY, CDR2 SVGAGI, per germline. The CDR3, as DNA: TGTGCCAGCAGTTTAGACAGGGGGCACGAAAAACTGTTTTTT. Translation: CASSLDRGHEKLFF.

Here the CDR3 DNA reads TGTGCCAGCAGCCTGACCGACAGGGCTGGGGAGCAGTACTTC. Translated, it gives CASSLTDRAGEQYF. J is TRBJ2-7 and V is TRBV3-1 (or the pseudogene TRBV3-2), with 7 positions matching TRBD1. Germline-derived CDR1 and CDR2 are LGHDT and YNNKEL (reference sequence). V gave up 4 bases and J gave up 7 bases; unmatched junction bases: 10. The CDR3 loop spans 14 amino acids.

This clone showed up just a few times. The V call is TRBV4-1, the J call TRBJ2-7; D might be TRBD1 (6 bases). V was cut by 0 bases and J by 4 bases, with 13 bases left in between. This CDR3 is 15 amino acids long. Germline lookup yields CDR1 MGHRA and CDR2 YSYEKL. The CDR3 reads CASSQEVNRAYEQYF. The CDR3 DNA is TGCGCCAGCAGCCAAGAAGTCAACAGGGCATACGAGCAGTACTTC.

The genes are TRBV19 and TRBJ1-3; 7 bases map to TRBD1. The CDR3 contains 15 residues. V shed 7 bases and J 4 bases; nucleotides not matched to a gene: 10. The germline gives CDR1 LNHDA, CDR2 SQIVND (reference sequence). For the CDR3, the DNA is TGTGCCAGTACTCCCGGGACAGTTGGCGGAAACACCATATATTTT. Residues: CASTPGTVGGNTIYF.